The 21 T cell receptor beta chains presented below share a single source sample, sequenced in a study of T cells expressing NK-cell markers. With the 5' RACE reads reprocessed, TCRdb shows one record per CDR3 protein and no DNA. Its table records about 400,000 distinct CDR3 sequences. Material for sequencing was blood T cells: a sorted CD56 or NKG2C T cell subset, CD4+ or CD8+ T cells, or bulk PBMC T cells (not recorded which). These receptors came from a woman between 45 and 65 years old in good health.

This rearrangement joins TRBV6-5 to TRBJ2-1; absent DNA, TCRdb's TRBD1 call cannot be checked. Germline V gene data show CDR1 as MNHEY and CDR2 as SVGAGI. This CDR3 is 13 amino acids long. The chain's CDR3 is CASSPFLSDEQFF.

This chain connects TRBV27 to TRBJ1-1; without DNA, the TCRdb call of TRBD1 cannot be checked. The CDR3 sequence is 14 residues long. In germline, CDR1 is MNHEY, CDR2 SMNVEV (reference sequence). The chain's CDR3 is CASSLWGSPRGAFF.

V and J are TRBV12-3 or TRBV12-4 and TRBJ2-2; TCRdb returns TRBD1, unconfirmable since there is no DNA. The CDR3 consists of 17 residues. The CDR3 protein is CASSLGGGGRHTGELFF.

This sequence joins TRBV7-8 and TRBJ2-5. Per germline, CDR1 SGHVS and CDR2 FQNEAQ. The CDR3 loop spans 12 amino acids. The chain's CDR3 is CASSLLMGTQYF.

CDR3: CASSKPFGGEQFF. The chain is built from TRBV4-1 and TRBJ2-1; the TCRdb call, TRBD1, lacks DNA for checking. Per the germline V gene, CDR1 is MGHRA and CDR2 is YSYEKL. The CDR3 is 13 residues long.

The rearrangement links TRBV5-4 to TRBJ1-1; TCRdb outputs TRBD1, but without DNA this stays unchecked. CDR1 is SGHNT, CDR2 YYREEE, per germline (reference sequence). The CDR3 consists of 15 residues. The CDR3 loop reads CASSWDRGFSSEAFF.

This chain uses TRBV12-3 or TRBV12-4 with TRBJ1-5; with no DNA, the TCRdb D assignment of TRBD1 cannot be verified. There are 15 residues in the CDR3. The CDR3 spells CASRQQGYSNQPQHF.

Here the CDR3 reads CASSPNPSIYEQYF. This sequence joins TRBV3-1 and TRBJ2-7. This CDR3 has 14 residues. CDR1 is LGHDT, CDR2 YNNKEL, per germline (reference sequence).

The rearrangement joins TRBV18 to TRBJ1-2; TCRdb lists TRBD1, though no DNA is available to test this call. This CDR3 contains 18 residues. Germline CDR1 KGHSH, CDR2 LQKENI. This chain's CDR3 is CASSPTRLGQGADYGYTF. Supplemented by reference TRBV18 and TRBJ1-2, the full variable domain reads NAGVMQNPRHLVRRRGQEARLRCSPMKGHSHVYWYRQLPEEGLKFMVYLQKENIIDESGMPKERFSAEFPKEGPSILRIQQVVRGDSAAYFCASSPTRLGQGADYGYTFGSGTRLTVV.

V and J are TRBV10-3 and TRBJ2-1; TCRdb gives TRBD1 as the D gene, but with no DNA this cannot be confirmed. This CDR3 region has 13 residues. Germline CDR1 is ENHRY and CDR2 is SYGVKD. This CDR3 reads CAISDSPRGEQFF.

The chain links TRBV27 to TRBJ2-1; TCRdb returns TRBD1, unconfirmable since there is no DNA. The CDR3 has 14 amino acids. Germline V CDR1 and CDR2: MNHEY, SMNVEV (reference sequence). CDR3 in amino acids: CASSLWQGMSGEFF.

V is TRBV2 and J is TRBJ2-3; TCRdb picks TRBD1, but there is no DNA to check that call. CDR3 size: 13 residues. The germline V gene encodes CDR1 SNHLY and CDR2 FYNNEI. The CDR3: CARRQGGTDTQYF. The full variable domain, with the rest looked up from reference TRBV2 and TRBJ2-3, is EPEVTQTPSHQVTQMGQEVILRCVPISNHLYFYWYRQILGQKVEFLVSFYNNEISEKSEIFDDQFSVERPDGSNFTLKIRSTKLEDSAMYFCARRQGGTDTQYFGPGTRLTVL.

V gene TRBV14 combines with J gene TRBJ2-2; TCRdb's D call of TRBD2 is untestable without DNA. This CDR3 comprises 15 residues. Germline V gene lookup returns CDR1 SGHDN and CDR2 FVKESK. The chain's CDR3 is CASSPRLVNTGELFF.

This chain links TRBV24-1 with TRBJ2-3; TCRdb's D gene call, TRBD1, goes unchecked for lack of DNA. The CDR3 has 16 amino acids. The V gene's germline CDR1 is KGHDR and CDR2 SFDVKD. The CDR3 loop reads CATSEGRGLTADTQYF.

This sequence joins TRBV6-5 and TRBJ2-7; the TCRdb D gene call, TRBD2, has no DNA to confirm it. This CDR3 has 17 residues. From germline, CDR1 is MNHEY and CDR2 SVGAGI. CDR3 region: CASSKLSVVAGIGEQYF.

The rearrangement joins TRBV7-2 to TRBJ2-6; TCRdb gives TRBD2 as the D gene, but with no DNA this cannot be confirmed. In germline, CDR1 is SGHTA, CDR2 FQGNSA. This CDR3 region has 19 residues. CDR3 residues: CASSPRNNGLDSGANVLTF.

The rearrangement joins TRBV5-4 to TRBJ1-2. Germline CDR1 SGHNT, CDR2 YYREEE (reference sequence). This CDR3 comprises 13 residues. The CDR3 loop is CASSLKPNYGYTF.

The chain couples TRBV7-9 to TRBJ2-1. CDR1 is SEHNR and CDR2 is FQNEAQ in the germline V gene (reference sequence). The CDR3 is 14 residues long. The chain's CDR3 is CASSLASNYNEQFF. Full variable domain (outside the CDR3, taken from reference TRBV7-9 and TRBJ2-1): DTGVSQNPRHKITKRGQNVTFRCDPISEHNRLYWYRQTLGQGPEFLTYFQNEAQLEKSRLLSDRFSAERPKGSFSTLEIQRTEQGDSAMYLCASSLASNYNEQFFGPGTRLTVL.

The gene calls are TRBV5-4 and TRBJ2-5; the TRBD2 assignment by TCRdb is unverifiable without DNA. Germline V CDR1 and CDR2: SGHNT, YYREEE (reference sequence). The CDR3 runs to 14 residues. The CDR3 protein is CASSLGRLDETQYF.

The J gene is TRBJ1-2, the V gene TRBV5-1; TCRdb designates TRBD1, a call that cannot be tested without DNA. The germline gives CDR1 SGHRS, CDR2 YFSETQ. The CDR3 contains 16 residues. CDR3 sequence: CASSAERTGSIYGYTF.

V is TRBV24-1 and J is TRBJ2-2; TCRdb's D gene call, TRBD2, goes unchecked for lack of DNA. Germline CDR1 KGHDR, CDR2 SFDVKD. The CDR3 totals 17 residues. The CDR3 loop is CATSAVGGTHNTGELFF.